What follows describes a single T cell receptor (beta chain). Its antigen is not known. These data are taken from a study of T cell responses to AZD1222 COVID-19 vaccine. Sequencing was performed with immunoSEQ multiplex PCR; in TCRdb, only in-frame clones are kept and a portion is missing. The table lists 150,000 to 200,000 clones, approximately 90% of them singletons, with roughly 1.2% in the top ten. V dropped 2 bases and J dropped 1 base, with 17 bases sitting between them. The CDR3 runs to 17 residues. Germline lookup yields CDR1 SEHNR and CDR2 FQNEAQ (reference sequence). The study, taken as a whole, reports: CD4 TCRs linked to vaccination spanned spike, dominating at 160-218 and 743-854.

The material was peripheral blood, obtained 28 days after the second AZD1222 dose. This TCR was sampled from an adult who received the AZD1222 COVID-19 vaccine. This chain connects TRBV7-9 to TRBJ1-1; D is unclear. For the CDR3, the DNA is TGTGCCAGCAGCTTAAACGGGAAAGGGAGATCGAACACTGAAGCTTTCTTT. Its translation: CASSLNGKGRSNTEAFF.